The source of this T cell receptor beta chain is a study of shared clonotypes between healthy human individuals. Germline CDR1 and CDR2: SGHNT and YYREEE (reference sequence). Trimming shortened V by 3 bases and J by 2 bases, and 19 bases separated the two germline ends. The CDR3 is made up of 17 amino acids. Findings and caveats of the study: Blood was the only sampled material, and tissue repertoires likely differ.

The protocol was immunoSEQ multiplex PCR, while the TCRdb copy is restricted to in-frame clones and leaves out a portion. The table includes almost 750,000 clones, 72% detected once. For this clone: Antigen unknown.

J is TRBJ2-3 and V is TRBV5-4; D gene ambiguous. The sample taken for sequencing was memory CD4+ T cells sorted from blood. Subset noted: CD45RA-negative fraction. This receptor was obtained from a woman under 40 in good health. CDR3 in DNA: TGTGCCAGCAGCTCCTCCCCTATCCGTGCAGACACAGATACGCAGTATTTT. Its translation: CASSSSPIRADTDTQYF. Full variable domain (outside the CDR3, taken from reference TRBV5-4 and TRBJ2-3): ETGVTQSPTHLIKTRGQQVTLRCSSQSGHNTVSWYQQALGQGPQFIFQYYREEENGRGNFPPRFSGLQFPNYSSELNVNALELDDSALYLCASSSSPIRADTDTQYFGPGTRLTVL.